This TCR beta chain was identified during a study of identical twins. V was clipped by 5 bases and J by 0 bases, with 21 bases between them. Germline V gene lookup returns CDR1 SGHKS and CDR2 YYEKEE (reference sequence). This CDR3 spans 17 amino acids. There are a few counts of this clonotype. Template switching introduced a universal primer site, and the cDNA bore unique molecular identifiers. TCRdb processed the 5' RACE reads anew with MiXCR; each CDR3 protein has one entry. There are 450,000 to 650,000 distinct CDR3 sequences in the sample; over 12% occur only once, and roughly 0.44% lies in the top ten. These data were likewise used in another study, on yellow fever vaccine responses in identical twins. This second report adds: Twins' vaccine T cell responses reportedly seemed partly convergent and partly personalized.

The chain carries TRBV5-5 and TRBJ2-7; D is possibly TRBD1 or TRBD2 (5 bases each). Source material: CD4+ T cells sorted from blood. The sequence came from a woman younger than 30 in good health. The CDR3 reads CASRREGRVHSSYEQYF. The CDR3 DNA reads as TGTGCCAGCAGGAGAGAGGGGCGCGTCCATAGCTCCTACGAGCAGTACTTC. The full variable domain, rest sourced from reference TRBV5-5 and TRBJ2-7, is DAGVTQSPTHLIKTRGQQVTLRCSPISGHKSVSWYQQVLGQGPQFIFQYYEKEERGRGNFPDRFSARQFPNYSSELNVNALLLGDSALYLCASRREGRVHSSYEQYFGPGTRLTVT.